Included here is one T cell receptor beta chain sequence, with context. No antigen is known for it. The PCR made use of 60 Vbeta and 13 Jbeta primers. The assay was immunoSEQ multiplex PCR, and TCRdb's table has in-frame clones only and misses some. The sample holds 150,000 to 250,000 clones, 82% seen once. The source of the sample is a study of cytomegalovirus exposure and HLA in healthy donors. Study details: As released early, the data held some 80 million unique TCRs from HLA-typed donors. Points from the study as a whole: In a later analysis, donors in an Asian-associated ancestry cluster reportedly had fewer N-insertions in productive TCRs than the cohort mean.

Germline assignment: CDR1 SEHNR and CDR2 FQNEAQ (reference sequence). Trimming took 9 bases from V and 2 from J, leaving 5 bases between them. This CDR3 region has 10 residues. Sequencing was done on a sample of PBMCs. This chain joins TRBV7-9 and TRBJ2-7; D is uncertain. The TCR comes from a boy aged 2 to 9 in good health and CMV-seronegative. Here the CDR3 reads CASGTYEQYF. The CDR3 nucleotides read TGTGCCAGTGGCACCTACGAGCAGTACTTC.